One sample yielded the 19 T cell receptor beta chains listed below, sequenced in a study of cytomegalovirus exposure and HLA in healthy donors (dated by TCRdb to 2016 to 2017). The protocol used for the library was the immunoSEQ multiplex PCR assay. For the multiplex PCR, a mixture combining 60 forward primers for TCR Vbeta segments and 13 reverse primers for TCR Jbeta segments was used. TCRdb provides this immuneACCESS table in a form limited to in-frame rearrangements. Some clones are lacking; in checked studies, under half of them reflect an unresolved V gene, and why the rest are absent is not known. The sample table lists 190,000 or so clones, roughly 80% of them with a count of one. Clones ranked in the top ten supply about 0.64% of the sample. Sequenced input: PBMCs. The origin of the receptors is a boy aged 5-17 years in good health and CMV-seronegative.

V is TRBV20-1 and J is TRBJ2-1, with D possibly matching TRBD2 (5 bases). Trimming took off 6 bases at V and 7 bases at J, with 10 bases between the two ends. From germline, CDR1 is DFQATT and CDR2 SNEGSKA (reference sequence). The CDR3 totals 11 residues. CDR3 in amino acids: CSAARRNEQFF. The CDR3 DNA is TGCAGTGCCGCCCGGAGGAATGAGCAGTTCTTC.

CDR3 amino acids: CASSYSSTPTNEKLFF. CDR3 coding DNA: TGTGCCAGCAGTTACTCGTCGACACCGACTAATGAAAAACTGTTTTTT. The rearrangement uses TRBV6-5 and TRBJ1-4; the D is unclear. The CDR3 spans 16 residues. V was pared by 0 bases and J by 2 bases, with 10 bases between. Germline assignment: CDR1 MNHEY and CDR2 SVGAGI.

The J gene is TRBJ2-7, the V gene TRBV5-6; no clear D gene. CDR1 and CDR2 (germline): SGHDT, YYEEEE. V lost 2 bases and J 3 bases, leaving 12 bases between the germline ends. The CDR3 runs 14 residues. The CDR3 sequence is CASSFRDSYYEQYF. The DNA of the CDR3 is TGTGCCAGCAGCTTCCGCGACTCATACTACGAGCAGTACTTC. Filled out from reference TRBV5-6 and TRBJ2-7, the complete variable domain reads DAGVTQSPTHLIKTRGQQVTLRCSPKSGHDTVSWYQQALGQGPQFIFQYYEEEERQRGNFPDRFSGHQFPNYSSELNVNALLLGDSALYLCASSFRDSYYEQYFGPGTRLTVT.

This chain joins TRBV4-3 and TRBJ1-2; 12 bases fit TRBD1. CDR3 length: 15 residues. Germline CDR1 is LGHNA and CDR2 is YSLEER. V dropped 2 bases and J dropped 8; count of bases not matched to a gene: 6. The CDR3 DNA follows: TGCGCCAGCAGCCAACCAGGGACAGGGGGCGTAGGCTACACCTTC. It specifies CASSQPGTGGVGYTF.

The chain uses TRBV11-2 and TRBJ1-6; no firm D call. The V gene's germline CDR1 is SGHAT and CDR2 FQNNGV. Trimming removed 5 bases from V and 7 bases from J, with 12 bases in between. The CDR3 runs 14 residues. CDR3 sequence (DNA): TGTGCCAGCAGCCCCCGTAGTCTGAATTCACCCCTCCACTTT. This codes for CASSPRSLNSPLHF.

The chain combines TRBV4-1 with TRBJ2-1, with 10 bases fitting TRBD1. The CDR3 runs to 17 residues. J gave up 7 bases and V 5 bases, and 14 bases lay outside the gene matches. Germline values: CDR1 MGHRA, CDR2 YSYEKL. The CDR3 region is CASSSFTGTGDENEQFF. The CDR3 nucleotides read TGCGCCAGCAGCTCGTTCACCGGGACAGGGGATGAAAATGAGCAGTTCTTC.

CDR3 loop: CASSEGTGRGYTF. CDR3 nucleotides: TGTGCCAGCAGTGAAGGGACAGGGCGTGGCTACACCTTC. The rearrangement uses TRBV6-1 and TRBJ1-2; 8 nucleotides agree with TRBD1. The CDR3 sequence is 13 residues long. V lost 1 base, J lost 7 bases, and 2 bases stayed unmatched. Germline CDR1 and CDR2: MNHNS and SASEGT.

In its sample, this clone was seen a few times. V gene TRBV6-1 combines with J gene TRBJ1-1, with TRBD1 identical over 9 bases. The CDR3 length is 15 residues. With 5 bases clipped from V and 4 bases from J, the junction kept 8 bases outside the gene matches. Germline V CDR1 and CDR2: MNHNS, SASEGT. CDR3 DNA: TGTGCCAGCAGTTCCCGGGACAGGGCTACCACTGAAGCTTTCTTT. This codes for CASSSRDRATTEAFF.

The chain has TRBV11-3 and TRBJ2-1, with D perhaps TRBD2 (5 bases). Germline CDR1 and CDR2: SGHNT and YENEEA. The CDR3 extends over 15 amino acids. Trimming cost V 0 bases and J 12 bases, with 18 bases left between them. CDR3 sequence reads: CASSLDQDSPGMQFF. As DNA, the CDR3 is TGTGCCAGCAGCTTAGATCAGGACTCCCCAGGTATGCAGTTCTTC. Based on the CDR3 plus reference TRBV11-3 and TRBJ2-1, the full variable domain is EAGVVQSPRYKIIEKKQPVAFWCNPISGHNTLYWYLQNLGQGPELLIRYENEEAVDDSQLPKDRFSAERLKGVDSTLKIQPAELGDSAVYLCASSLDQDSPGMQFFGPGTRLTVL.

The chain couples TRBV11-3 to TRBJ2-7, with 11 bases matching TRBD2. The CDR3 is made up of 16 amino acids. Germline V gene lookup returns CDR1 SGHNT and CDR2 YENEEA. With V trimmed by 3 bases and J by 5 bases, 9 bases remained unmatched. The CDR3 here is CASSFRGGLADNEQYF. The CDR3 DNA sequence: TGTGCCAGCAGCTTCCGGGGGGGACTAGCGGACAACGAGCAGTACTTC.

V gene TRBV7-3 combines with J gene TRBJ1-2; D may be TRBD1 (5 bases). V was trimmed by 3 bases and J by 13 bases, leaving 18 bases between them. This CDR3 is 13 amino acids long. Germline V CDR1 and CDR2: SGHTA, FQGTGA. The chain's CDR3 is CASSLVGGDHFTF. CDR3 sequence (DNA): TGTGCCAGCAGCTTGGTTGGGGGGGATCATTTCACCTTC.

The V call is TRBV19, the J call TRBJ2-7, with 12 nucleotides matching TRBD2. Germline values: CDR1 LNHDA, CDR2 SQIVND (reference sequence). The V gene end was trimmed by 6 bases and the J gene end by 5 bases; junction bases not matched to a gene: 8. CDR3 length equals 15 residues. The CDR3 DNA follows: TGTGCCAGTAGCTGGACTAGCGGGGATTCAGACGAGCAGTACTTC. Translated: CASSWTSGDSDEQYF.

The V and J genes are TRBV18 and TRBJ1-5, with 8 bases matching TRBD1. The trim removed 8 bases at V and 3 bases at J, leaving 6 bases unmatched. CDR1 is KGHSH and CDR2 is LQKENI in the germline V gene. The CDR3 extends over 14 amino acids. DNA for the CDR3: TGTGCCAGCCCGCTACAGGGGGACAATCAGCCCCAGCATTTT. It codes for CASPLQGDNQPQHF.

This clone has more than one count but fewer than ten. The genes are TRBV30 and TRBJ2-5, with D uncertain. There are 13 residues in the CDR3. The ends were cut back, 0 bases at V and 2 bases at J, with 7 bases in the middle. CDR1 GTSNPN and CDR2 SVGIG come from the germline V gene (reference sequence). DNA for the CDR3: TGTGCCTGGAGTGTACAGAGTCAAGAGACCCAGTACTTC. Encoded protein: CAWSVQSQETQYF.

The chain recombines TRBV19 with TRBJ2-3; 7 bases agree with TRBD1. The germline gives CDR1 LNHDA, CDR2 SQIVND (reference sequence). Trimming took 6 bases from V and 0 from J; bases not matched to a gene: 3. The CDR3 covers 14 residues. The CDR3: CASSRDSSTDTQYF. DNA of the CDR3: TGTGCCAGTAGCAGGGACAGCAGCACAGATACGCAGTATTTT.

The gene calls are TRBV9 and TRBJ2-7; D is perhaps TRBD2 (5 bases). V gave up 4 bases and J gave up 2 bases, with 19 bases separating them. The CDR3 runs 16 residues. The germline V gene has CDR1 SGDLS and CDR2 YYNGEE. CDR3: CASSPGGRSRAYEQYF. CDR3 in DNA: TGTGCCAGCAGCCCTGGAGGAAGGTCTCGGGCCTACGAGCAGTACTTC.

The CDR3 DNA reads as TGTGCCAGTAGGCAGACAGGGCGTAATTCACCCCTCCACTTT. Residues: CASRQTGRNSPLHF. The chain links TRBV19 to TRBJ1-6; 7 nucleotides align to TRBD1. Trimming removed 6 bases from V and 6 bases from J; junction bases left unmatched: 5. Germline V gives CDR1 LNHDA, CDR2 SQIVND (reference sequence). This CDR3 has 14 amino acids.

This clone turned up a few times. The chain carries TRBV19 and TRBJ1-6; D ambiguous. CDR3 length: 14 residues. Germline CDR1 reads LNHDA; CDR2 reads SQIVND (reference sequence). V lost 7 bases and J lost 7, with 14 bases in between. DNA for the CDR3: TGTGCCAGTACCCTCGGGGATCTCAATTCACCCCTCCACTTT. Its protein product is CASTLGDLNSPLHF.

The V call is TRBV29-1, the J call TRBJ2-7; 7 bases map to TRBD1. The CDR3 contains 12 residues. Unmatched junction bases numbered 2, after V lost 1 base and J lost 5 bases. The germline gives CDR1 SQVTM, CDR2 ANQGSEA. Here the CDR3 DNA reads TGCAGCGTTGAAGTCAGGGGGAACGAGCAGTACTTC. As protein: CSVEVRGNEQYF.